This passage covers 30 T cell receptor beta chains from one sample sequenced in a study of blood T cell repertoires in COVID-19. Assay used: immunoSEQ multiplex PCR; TCRdb lists only in-frame clones, some missing. This repertoire shows 110,000 or so clones, roughly 85% found once; its top ten account for approximately 13%. Sequencing was performed on peripheral blood. These receptors were collected from a human donor in a cohort sampled during active COVID-19.

The J gene is TRBJ2-7, the V gene TRBV2; 14 bases are a match to TRBD2. The germline gives CDR1 SNHLY, CDR2 FYNNEI. V dropped 8 bases and J dropped 1; count of bases not matched to a gene: 1. The CDR3 is made up of 14 amino acids. In DNA, the CDR3 is TGTGCCAGCGGGACTAGCGGGGGTTCCTACGAGCAGTACTTC. Amino acids: CASGTSGGSYEQYF.

The chain combines TRBV11-2 with TRBJ1-3, with D unclear. The CDR3 consists of 16 residues. From germline, CDR1 is SGHAT and CDR2 FQNNGV. Trimming shortened V by 0 bases and J by 0 bases, and 9 bases separated the two germline ends. DNA for the CDR3: TGTGCCAGCAGCTTAGATTACGGGTTCTCTGGAAACACCATATATTTT. This sequence encodes CASSLDYGFSGNTIYF.

The rearrangement uses TRBV6-2 or TRBV6-3 and TRBJ1-5; 9 bases agree with TRBD1. CDR1 is MNHEY, CDR2 SVGEGT, per germline. The CDR3 runs to 19 residues. Unmatched junction bases numbered 11, after V lost 2 bases and J lost 0 bases. The CDR3 region has the DNA TGTGCCAGCAGTTACCCCTCGGACAGGGGTTTAGGTAGCAATCAGCCCCAGCATTTT. Protein sequence: CASSYPSDRGLGSNQPQHF.

V gene TRBV7-9 combines with J gene TRBJ2-7; D remains ambiguous. With 0 bases removed from V and 2 bases from J, the gap between germline ends came to 5 bases. This CDR3 is 13 amino acids long. Germline V gene data show CDR1 as SEHNR and CDR2 as FQNEAQ (reference sequence). CDR3 coding DNA: TGTGCCAGCAGCTTAGCCGGTCCCTACGAGCAGTACTTC. Its protein product is CASSLAGPYEQYF. Together with reference TRBV7-9 and TRBJ2-7, the CDR3 gives the full variable domain: DTGVSQNPRHKITKRGQNVTFRCDPISEHNRLYWYRQTLGQGPEFLTYFQNEAQLEKSRLLSDRFSAERPKGSFSTLEIQRTEQGDSAMYLCASSLAGPYEQYFGPGTRLTVT.

This chain joins TRBV2 and TRBJ2-7; 11 nucleotides match TRBD2. The germline gives CDR1 SNHLY, CDR2 FYNNEI. The CDR3 spans 14 residues. The trim removed 6 bases at V and 2 bases at J, leaving 3 bases unmatched. In DNA, the CDR3 is TGTGCCAGCAGGTTACTAGCGGGGGCCTACGAGCAGTACTTC. This sequence encodes CASRLLAGAYEQYF.

This clone was detected only once. The rearrangement uses TRBV2 and TRBJ2-5; D might be TRBD1 (5 bases). The germline V and J ends were trimmed by 2 bases and 3 bases, with 25 bases remaining between them. This CDR3 is 19 amino acids long. Germline V gene data show CDR1 as SNHLY and CDR2 as FYNNEI. CDR3 loop: CASSEMGQYGRATEETQYF. CDR3 DNA: TGTGCCAGCAGTGAAATGGGTCAGTATGGCAGGGCTACTGAAGAGACCCAGTACTTC.

The V and J genes are TRBV5-1 and TRBJ1-3; D ambiguous. Germline V CDR1 and CDR2: SGHRS, YFSETQ. The V gene lost 1 base and the J gene lost 0 bases, with 11 bases spanning the gap. The CDR3 runs 16 residues. The CDR3 coding sequence is TGCGCCAGCAGCTTGTCTTCCGGTACCTCTGGAAACACCATATATTTT. It yields the protein CASSLSSGTSGNTIYF.

The chain carries TRBV5-6 and TRBJ2-5; possible D gene TRBD1, 6 bases. The V end was cut by 6 bases, the J end by 5 bases, with 20 bases between. This CDR3 is 15 amino acids long. Germline V gives CDR1 SGHDT, CDR2 YYEEEE. CDR3: CASNRRQGLGETQYF. The CDR3 DNA sequence: TGTGCCAGCAACCGGAGGCAGGGGCTGGGGGAGACCCAGTACTTC. Looking up the rest from reference TRBV5-6 and TRBJ2-5 gives the full variable domain: DAGVTQSPTHLIKTRGQQVTLRCSPKSGHDTVSWYQQALGQGPQFIFQYYEEEERQRGNFPDRFSGHQFPNYSSELNVNALLLGDSALYLCASNRRQGLGETQYFGPGTRLLVL.

V and J are TRBV2 and TRBJ1-5; no reliable D call. The V and J ends lost 6 bases and 5 bases respectively, with 8 bases between them. Germline V gene sequence: CDR1 SNHLY, CDR2 FYNNEI. The CDR3 sequence is 12 residues long. The CDR3 DNA is TGTGCCAGCAGGGGCTTGGATCAGCCCCAGCATTTT. Protein product: CASRGLDQPQHF.

The rearrangement uses TRBV3-1 (or the pseudogene TRBV3-2) and TRBJ2-3, with 9 bases lining up with TRBD2. The trim removed 4 bases at V and 3 bases at J, leaving 5 bases unmatched. The CDR3 consists of 15 residues. Germline-derived CDR1 and CDR2 are LGHDT and YNNKEL (reference sequence). The CDR3 DNA sequence: TGTGCCAGCAGCCCCTTAGCGGGAGTTACAGATACGCAGTATTTT. Protein: CASSPLAGVTDTQYF.

V is TRBV19 and J is TRBJ1-3, with a weak D call TRBD1 (5 bases). The germline V gene has CDR1 LNHDA and CDR2 SQIVND (reference sequence). This CDR3 is built from 10 residues. V was shortened by 9 bases and J by 16 bases, with 16 bases between the two germline ends. CDR3: CASWEQAFYF. CDR3 nucleotides: TGTGCCAGCTGGGAACAGGCCTTTTATTTT.

The gene calls are TRBV4-3 and TRBJ2-3; D may be TRBD1 (5 bases). CDR3 length equals 13 residues. Germline values: CDR1 LGHNA, CDR2 YSLEER. V was clipped by 4 bases and J by 7 bases, with 12 bases between them. The chain's CDR3 is CASSPGPGNTQYF. The CDR3 DNA reads TGCGCCAGCAGCCCCGGTCCAGGGAATACGCAGTATTTT.

This rearrangement joins TRBV19 to TRBJ2-3, with TRBD1 identical over 8 bases. There are 14 residues in the CDR3. From germline, CDR1 is LNHDA and CDR2 SQIVND (reference sequence). V was pared by 7 bases and J by 3 bases, with 6 bases of the junction left unmatched. Written as DNA, the CDR3 is TGTGCCAGTACGGTCCAGGGGGCGACAGATACGCAGTATTTT. Translating it yields CASTVQGATDTQYF.

The J gene is TRBJ2-3, the V gene TRBV7-2; 10 bases line up with TRBD2. The trim removed 3 bases at V and 0 bases at J, leaving 3 bases unmatched. Germline V gives CDR1 SGHTA, CDR2 FQGNSA. This CDR3 region has 16 residues. CDR3 DNA sequence: TGTGCCAGCAGCTTTATACTAGCGGGGAGCACAGATACGCAGTATTTT. Translation: CASSFILAGSTDTQYF.

Only one count was recorded for this clone. The J gene is TRBJ1-5, the V gene TRBV19, with D tentatively TRBD1 (6 bases). The CDR3 contains 14 residues. Trimming removed 10 bases at V and 4 bases at J, with 17 bases between. The germline V gene encodes CDR1 LNHDA and CDR2 SQIVND (reference sequence). CDR3 sequence (DNA): TGTGCCACCCAGTACAGGGAGGGGAATCAGCCCCAGCATTTT. Encoded protein: CATQYREGNQPQHF.

This clone was seen only a few times. Other DNA sequences in the same sample also yield this CDR3. CDR3 loop: CASSLTGNQPQHF. CDR3 sequence (DNA): TGCGCCAGCAGCTTGACAGGGAATCAGCCCCAGCATTTT. The chain employs TRBV5-1 and TRBJ1-5; maybe TRBD1 (6 bases). This CDR3 spans 13 amino acids. V dropped 1 base and J dropped 4 bases, with 6 bases sitting between them. Germline V gives CDR1 SGHRS, CDR2 YFSETQ.

The genes are TRBV6-5 and TRBJ1-6; 9 positions agree with TRBD1. The length of the CDR3 is 14 residues. V lost 5 bases, J lost 7 bases, and 3 bases stayed unmatched. Germline CDR1 reads MNHEY; CDR2 reads SVGAGI. The CDR3 spells CASSPGTGNSPLHF. For the CDR3, the DNA is TGTGCCAGCAGTCCCGGGACAGGGAATTCACCCCTCCACTTT.

V usage is TRBV7-9 and J usage is TRBJ2-7; 9 nucleotides match TRBD1. Germline values: CDR1 SEHNR, CDR2 FQNEAQ (reference sequence). This CDR3 comprises 15 residues. Trimming took 0 bases from V and 6 from J; bases not matched to a gene: 6. The CDR3 region is CASSLAGTGIFEQYF. Written as DNA, the CDR3 is TGTGCCAGCAGCTTAGCCGGGACAGGGATTTTCGAGCAGTACTTC. Full variable domain (remainder filled in from reference TRBV7-9 and TRBJ2-7): DTGVSQNPRHKITKRGQNVTFRCDPISEHNRLYWYRQTLGQGPEFLTYFQNEAQLEKSRLLSDRFSAERPKGSFSTLEIQRTEQGDSAMYLCASSLAGTGIFEQYFGPGTRLTVT.

This chain joins TRBV6-2 or TRBV6-3 and TRBJ1-3; weak D call: TRBD1 (6 bases). The CDR3 is made up of 15 amino acids. V dropped 4 bases and J dropped 0 bases, with 10 bases sitting between them. Germline CDR1 reads MNHEY; CDR2 reads SVGEGT. The CDR3 region is CASSFDRSSGNTIYF. The CDR3 region has the DNA TGTGCCAGCAGTTTCGACAGGAGCTCTGGAAACACCATATATTTT.

V gene TRBV6-2 or TRBV6-3 combines with J gene TRBJ1-5; 7 bases map to TRBD1. The germline gives CDR1 MNHEY, CDR2 SVGEGT. J lost 1 base, V lost 5 bases, and 5 bases had no gene match. This CDR3 is built from 15 residues. The CDR3 loop is CASSPTGVSNQPQHF. The CDR3 DNA reads TGTGCCAGCAGTCCCACAGGGGTGAGCAATCAGCCCCAGCATTTT.

This chain joins TRBV27 and TRBJ2-1; D is uncertain. Trimming shortened V by 4 bases and J by 4 bases, and 11 bases separated the two germline ends. The V gene's germline CDR1 is MNHEY and CDR2 SMNVEV (reference sequence). CDR3 length equals 14 residues. The CDR3 here is CASSSETVYNEQFF. CDR3 coding DNA: TGTGCCAGCAGTTCAGAGACTGTTTACAATGAGCAGTTCTTC.

CDR3 in DNA: TGTGCCAGCAGCTTCACCGGGACAGGGTCCCTTGTTCCGCAGTTCTTC. Residues: CASSFTGTGSLVPQFF. The V call is TRBV7-9, the J call TRBJ2-1, with 9 bases aligning to TRBD1. CDR1 and CDR2 (germline): SEHNR, FQNEAQ (reference sequence). V dropped 3 bases and J dropped 12; count of bases not matched to a gene: 15. The CDR3 loop spans 16 amino acids. The full variable domain, completed using reference TRBV7-9 and TRBJ2-1, is DTGVSQNPRHKITKRGQNVTFRCDPISEHNRLYWYRQTLGQGPEFLTYFQNEAQLEKSRLLSDRFSAERPKGSFSTLEIQRTEQGDSAMYLCASSFTGTGSLVPQFFGPGTRLTVL.

The chain couples TRBV11-2 to TRBJ2-2; 7 bases are a match to TRBD1. Germline CDR1 reads SGHAT; CDR2 reads FQNNGV. The CDR3 is made up of 15 amino acids. J lost 6 bases, V lost 5 bases, and 9 bases had no gene match. The CDR3: CASSLQGRVPGELFF. In nucleotides, the CDR3 is TGTGCCAGCAGCCTACAGGGGAGAGTGCCCGGGGAGCTGTTTTTT. The variable domain in full, with the rest retrieved from reference TRBV11-2 and TRBJ2-2, is EAGVAQSPRYKIIEKRQSVAFWCNPISGHATLYWYQQILGQGPKLLIQFQNNGVVDDSQLPKDRFSAERLKGVDSTLKIQPAKLEDSAVYLCASSLQGRVPGELFFGEGSRLTVL.

This sequence joins TRBV24-1 and TRBJ2-5; 10 bases are a match to TRBD1. With V trimmed by 7 bases and J by 3 bases, 1 base remained unmatched. The CDR3 runs 13 residues. From germline, CDR1 is KGHDR and CDR2 SFDVKD. The CDR3 coding sequence is TGTGCCACCAGCGGGACAGGGGAAGAGACCCAGTACTTC. Residues: CATSGTGEETQYF.

The chain uses TRBV9 and TRBJ2-6; TRBD1 matches 7 bases. Looked up from germline, CDR1 is SGDLS and CDR2 is YYNGEE. After removal of 0 bases from V and 2 bases from J, the junction contained 11 bases not matched to a gene. The CDR3 covers 19 residues. The CDR3 reads CASSVGPRQGRTGANVLTF. The CDR3 coding sequence is TGTGCCAGCAGCGTAGGGCCTAGACAGGGAAGAACTGGGGCCAACGTCCTGACTTTC. The full variable domain, its missing parts supplied by reference TRBV9 and TRBJ2-6, is DSGVTQTPKHLITATGQRVTLRCSPRSGDLSVYWYQQSLDQGLQFLIQYYNGEERAKGNILERFSAQQFPDLHSELNLSSLELGDSALYFCASSVGPRQGRTGANVLTFGAGSRLTVL.

The J gene is TRBJ1-2, the V gene TRBV13; D not certain. V dropped 1 base and J dropped 3 bases, with 6 bases sitting between them. The CDR3 extends over 13 amino acids. CDR1 and CDR2 (germline): PRHDT, FYEKMQ (reference sequence). CDR3 amino acids: CASSLDTDYGYTF. For the CDR3, the DNA is TGTGCCAGCAGCTTAGATACAGACTATGGCTACACCTTC.

This sequence joins TRBV7-2 and TRBJ1-1; 7 positions match TRBD1. V shed 2 bases and J 3 bases; nucleotides not matched to a gene: 9. This CDR3 has 16 amino acids. Looked up from germline, CDR1 is SGHTA and CDR2 is FQGNSA. The CDR3 protein is CASSLPRTGVDTEAFF. CDR3 coding DNA: TGTGCCAGCAGCTTACCCCGCACAGGGGTGGACACTGAAGCTTTCTTT.

This sequence joins TRBV12-5 and TRBJ2-3, with a tentative D call TRBD2 (5 bases). CDR3 size: 15 residues. Germline V CDR1 and CDR2: LGHNT, FRNRAP. The V end lost 2 bases, the J end lost 2 bases, and 11 bases lay between the germline ends. This chain's CDR3 is CASGLFRLNTDTQYF. CDR3 DNA: TGTGCTAGTGGTTTGTTTCGACTAAACACAGATACGCAGTATTTT.

Here the CDR3 DNA reads TGTGCCAGCAGCTTAGTTGGAGGGGGCCAGGGCTACACCTTC. Translating gives CASSLVGGGQGYTF. The genes are TRBV7-2 and TRBJ1-2; 7 nucleotides align to TRBD1. The germline V gene encodes CDR1 SGHTA and CDR2 FQGNSA. The junction had 7 bases not matched to a gene; V was cut back by 1 base and J by 8 bases. CDR3 size: 14 residues.

The chain is built from TRBV18 and TRBJ2-1, with 7 positions matching TRBD1. Trimming took 3 bases from V and 8 from J; bases not matched to a gene: 7. The CDR3 has 14 residues. Germline lookup yields CDR1 KGHSH and CDR2 LQKENI. CDR3 nucleotides: TGTGCCAGCTCACCGGCAGGGGGAAGTGATGAGCAGTTCTTC. This sequence encodes CASSPAGGSDEQFF.